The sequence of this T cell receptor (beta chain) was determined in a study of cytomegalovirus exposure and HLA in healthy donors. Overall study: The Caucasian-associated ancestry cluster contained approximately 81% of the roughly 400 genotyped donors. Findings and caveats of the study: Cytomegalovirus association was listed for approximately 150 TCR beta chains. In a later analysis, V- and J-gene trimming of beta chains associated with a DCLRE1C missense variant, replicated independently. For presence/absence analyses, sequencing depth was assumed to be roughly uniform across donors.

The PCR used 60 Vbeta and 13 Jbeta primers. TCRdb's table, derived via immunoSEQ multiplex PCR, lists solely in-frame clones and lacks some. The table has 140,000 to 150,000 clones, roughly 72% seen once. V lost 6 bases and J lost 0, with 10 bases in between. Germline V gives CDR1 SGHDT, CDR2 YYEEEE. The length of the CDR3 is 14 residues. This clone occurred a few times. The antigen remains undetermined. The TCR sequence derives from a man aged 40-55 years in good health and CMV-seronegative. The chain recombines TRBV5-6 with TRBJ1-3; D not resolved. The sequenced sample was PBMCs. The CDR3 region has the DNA TGTGCCAGCACGGGGAGAGGCTCTGGAAACACCATATATTTT. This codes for CASTGRGSGNTIYF.